Detailed here is one TCR beta chain. The antigen is not known. The sample is drawn from a study of T cell responses to AZD1222 COVID-19 vaccine. Study as a whole: Pooling covered second doses at about 4 or about 12 weeks.

Germline CDR1 SSHAT, CDR2 FNYEAQ (reference sequence). The CDR3 consists of 15 residues. V was clipped by 4 bases and J by 2 bases, with 12 bases between them. The table came from immunoSEQ multiplex PCR; TCRdb's copy has only in-frame clones and leaves some out. The top ten clones hold 5.5% to 8% of a sample with over 100,000 clones, over 90% of them seen once. General study findings and limits: The study sampled repertoires only after the peak T cell response. There were mostly white British donors and more females than males, and clonal diversity was possibly underestimated. After two AZD1222 doses, spike-specific TCR breadth and depth rose versus day 0.

The clonotype comes from an adult in good health. This sample comprised peripheral blood, obtained on day 0 of AZD1222 vaccination. The chain has TRBV7-7 and TRBJ1-3; D is unclear. CDR3 protein: CASSSRPGTGNTIYF. Written as DNA, the CDR3 is TGTGCCAGCAGCTCCCGACCTGGCACTGGAAACACCATATATTTT. The complete variable domain, with remaining parts taken from reference TRBV7-7 and TRBJ1-3, reads GAGVSQSPRYKVTKRGQDVTLRCDPISSHATLYWYQQALGQGPEFLTYFNYEAQPDKSGLPSDRFSAERPEGSISTLTIQRTEQRDSAMYRCASSSRPGTGNTIYFGEGSWLTVV.